These 14 T cell receptor beta chains originate from one sample sequenced in a study of T cell responses to AZD1222 COVID-19 vaccine. The method was immunoSEQ multiplex PCR; TCRdb's version includes in-frame clones alone and lacks a portion of them. The sample has approximately 150,000 clones, more than 90% seen once; the top ten hold 2% to 3%. The sample consisted of peripheral blood, taken on day 0 of AZD1222 vaccination. These receptors were collected from an adult in good health.

As DNA, the CDR3 is TGTGCCAGCAGCCAAGAAAATGGAAATCAGCCCCAGCATTTT. Its translation is CASSQENGNQPQHF. The chain couples TRBV4-2 to TRBJ1-5, with D unclear. Germline CDR1 is LGHNA and CDR2 is YNFKEQ. The CDR3 covers 14 residues. The V gene lost 0 bases and the J gene lost 4 bases, with 7 bases spanning the gap.

V usage is TRBV18 and J usage is TRBJ1-1; 8 bases match TRBD1. CDR1 and CDR2 (germline): KGHSH, LQKENI. V was clipped by 6 bases and J by 1 base; unmatched bases: 10. The CDR3 has 16 residues. This CDR3 reads CASSQIPGTGNTEAFF. CDR3 DNA sequence: TGTGCCAGCTCCCAAATCCCCGGGACAGGGAACACTGAAGCTTTCTTT.

The rearrangement joins TRBV29-1 to TRBJ2-1; 8 positions agree with TRBD1. This CDR3 has 13 amino acids. Germline values: CDR1 SQVTM, CDR2 ANQGSEA. Trimming at V came to 6 bases and at J to 12 bases, leaving 13 bases not matched to a gene. The CDR3 loop is CSVRTGTTGPQFF. CDR3 coding DNA: TGCAGCGTCAGGACAGGGACAACGGGGCCGCAGTTCTTC.

The genes are TRBV18 and TRBJ2-7; D perhaps matches TRBD1 (5 bases). There are 13 residues in the CDR3. The V gene lost 0 bases and the J gene lost 5 bases, with 8 bases spanning the gap. CDR1 is KGHSH and CDR2 is LQKENI in the germline V gene. CDR3: CASSPPGEDEQYF. CDR3 nucleotide sequence: TGTGCCAGCTCACCACCAGGGGAAGACGAGCAGTACTTC.

The gene calls are TRBV11-2 and TRBJ1-2; TRBD1 agrees at 7 bases. This CDR3 has 15 residues. Per germline, CDR1 SGHAT and CDR2 FQNNGV. J was trimmed by 6 bases and V by 0 bases; bases with no gene match: 7. The chain's CDR3 is CASSLERTGGNGYTF. In DNA, the CDR3 is TGTGCCAGCAGCTTAGAAAGGACAGGAGGGAATGGCTACACCTTC.

The genes are TRBV27 and TRBJ2-3; 12 bases fit TRBD1. CDR1 and CDR2 (germline): MNHEY, SMNVEV (reference sequence). The length of the CDR3 is 15 residues. The junction had 5 bases not matched to a gene; V was cut back by 5 bases and J by 5 bases. DNA of the CDR3: TGTGCCAGCAGTCCTGGGACAGGGGGCTTAGATACGCAGTATTTT. Its translation is CASSPGTGGLDTQYF.

This chain connects TRBV6-5 to TRBJ1-5, with D unresolved. V was cut by 0 bases and J by 1 base, with 7 bases left in between. The CDR3 runs 15 residues. Germline CDR1 reads MNHEY; CDR2 reads SVGAGI. CDR3 protein: CASSYSGGSNQPQHF. The CDR3 region has the DNA TGTGCCAGCAGTTACTCGGGCGGGAGCAATCAGCCCCAGCATTTT.

The table lists this clone with a count of one. The CDR3 here is CASSSGTLYTEAFF. The CDR3 DNA reads TGTGCCAGCAGCTCCGGGACATTGTACACTGAAGCTTTCTTT. This chain uses TRBV5-4 with TRBJ1-1; D is perhaps TRBD1 (6 bases). Germline V gene sequence: CDR1 SGHNT, CDR2 YYREEE (reference sequence). With 3 bases removed from V and 3 bases from J, the gap between germline ends came to 12 bases. This CDR3 has 14 residues.

The count of this clone is one. A junction boundary mismatches the germline segment, possibly from a read error. The chain combines TRBV15 with TRBJ1-1; tentatively, D is TRBD1 (5 bases). The CDR3 extends over 14 amino acids. In germline, CDR1 is LNHNV, CDR2 YYDKDF (reference sequence). The CDR3 loop reads CATSRDLTDTKAFF. DNA of the CDR3: TGTGCCACCAGCAGAGATCTGACGGACACTAAAGCTTTCTTT. The full variable domain, completed using reference TRBV15 and TRBJ1-1, is DAMVIQNPRYQVTQFGKPVTLSCSQTLNHNVMYWYQQKSSQAPKLLFHYYDKDFNNEADTPDNFQSRRPNTSFCFLDIRSPGLGDTAMYLCATSRDLTDTKAFFGQGTRLTVV.

The chain is built from TRBV6-5 and TRBJ1-1; 10 bases line up with TRBD1. Germline V gene data show CDR1 as MNHEY and CDR2 as SVGAGI. V lost 0 bases to trimming and J lost 5 bases; unmatched junction nucleotides: 6. The CDR3 runs 16 residues. CDR3: CASSYSVTGGETEAFF. The CDR3 bases are TGTGCCAGCAGTTACTCGGTGACAGGGGGCGAAACTGAAGCTTTCTTT.

V and J are TRBV10-2 and TRBJ1-1, with no clear D. The length of the CDR3 is 15 residues. CDR1 is WSHSY, CDR2 SAAADI, per germline. Trimming took 3 bases from V and 0 from J, leaving 11 bases between them. As DNA, the CDR3 is TGCGCCAGCAGTGAAGGTTTGGTCATGAACACTGAAGCTTTCTTT. Translating gives CASSEGLVMNTEAFF.

The chain employs TRBV5-1 and TRBJ1-1; D perhaps matches TRBD1 (6 bases). Germline CDR1 reads SGHRS; CDR2 reads YFSETQ. Trimming shortened V by 2 bases and J by 7 bases, and 12 bases separated the two germline ends. The CDR3 is 13 residues long. The CDR3 DNA reads TGCGCCAGCAGCTTCCAGGGGATGGATGAAGCTTTCTTT. Translation: CASSFQGMDEAFF.

In regard to this clone: At the DNA level, this CDR3 is encoded by other sequences in the same sample as well. The rearrangement uses TRBV5-1 and TRBJ2-1, with TRBD2 identical over 10 bases. CDR3 size: 14 residues. The trim removed 4 bases at V and 4 bases at J, leaving 2 bases unmatched. Germline CDR1 SGHRS, CDR2 YFSETQ. The CDR3 protein is CASSGAGGYNEQFF. The CDR3 region has the DNA TGCGCCAGCAGCGGAGCGGGAGGGTACAATGAGCAGTTCTTC.

About this clone itself: An end of the junction does not agree with germline; a read error may underlie this. This chain uses TRBV5-1 with TRBJ1-2, with 7 bases matching TRBD1. Per the germline V gene, CDR1 is SGHRS and CDR2 is YFSETQ. This CDR3 region has 15 residues. The CDR3 region has the DNA TGCGCCAGCAGTTTGGGACAGCCCCGTGGCTATGGCTACACCTTC. It specifies CASSLGQPRGYGYTF.